This is a list of T cell receptor beta chains from one sample in a study of blood T cell repertoires in COVID-19. Libraries were prepared by immunoSEQ multiplex PCR; TCRdb keeps only in-frame clonotypes and omits some of them. The sample carries 200,000 to 300,000 clones, approximately 90% recorded once. Material for sequencing was peripheral blood. Receptor source: a man between 60 and 70 years old who had recovered from COVID-19. Both conserved end residues are part of each CDR3. The order of the fields is J gene, V gene, CDR3 protein.

J: TRBJ2-1; V: TRBV20-1; CDR3: CSASRGGNLVDEQFF
J: TRBJ1-5; V: TRBV19; CDR3: CASSMRAVGNQPQHF
J: TRBJ2-3; V: TRBV19; CDR3: CASSTHRGRGDTQYF
J: TRBJ2-2; V: TRBV7-6; CDR3: CASSRGTQGVTGELFF
J: TRBJ1-1; V: TRBV6-1; CDR3: CASSEGTANTEAFF
J: TRBJ1-1; V: TRBV10-3; CDR3: CAISGTGSVPEAFF
J: TRBJ2-2; V: TRBV6-5; CDR3: CASYKNYQSGELFF
J: TRBJ1-6; V: TRBV4-2; CDR3: CASSQGRGVNSPLHF
J: TRBJ1-4; V: TRBV18; CDR3: CASSPRGRAENEKLFF
J: TRBJ1-4; V: TRBV5-1; CDR3: CASSLGTGRGEKLFF
J: TRBJ2-1; V: TRBV6-4; CDR3: CASSGGQGAYEQFF
J: TRBJ1-5; V: TRBV19; CDR3: CASSEGGVLRNQPQHF
J: TRBJ1-2; V: TRBV5-8; CDR3: CASSDYGTEGYTF
J: TRBJ1-3; V: TRBV12-5; CDR3: CASGLTTENTIYF
J: TRBJ2-1; V: TRBV6-1; CDR3: CASSEVGGYREQFF
J: TRBJ2-2; V: TRBV5-1; CDR3: CASSLAAGVGTGELFF
J: TRBJ1-6; V: TRBV19; CDR3: CASEGTGAEGSPLHF
J: TRBJ2-7; V: TRBV7-8; CDR3: CASSLADRGYEQYF
J: TRBJ2-5; V: TRBV30; CDR3: CAWSVLKAQETQYF
J: TRBJ2-7; V: TRBV10-3; CDR3: CAISERAGGYEQYF
J: TRBJ2-3; V: TRBV3-1/TRBV3-2; CDR3: CASSQTLASDTQYF
J: TRBJ1-2; V: TRBV19; CDR3: CASSPLDRVDDYGYTF
J: TRBJ1-1; V: TRBV5-1; CDR3: CASSGGQGLMNTEAFF
J: TRBJ2-5; V: TRBV7-2; CDR3: CASSFLRTSGLGETQYF
J: TRBJ2-7; V: TRBV6-5; CDR3: CGVRQASSGEQYF
J: TRBJ2-1; V: TRBV5-4; CDR3: CASSSTGLAGPRGEQFF
J: TRBJ2-7; V: TRBV27; CDR3: CASSSRTWYEQYF
J: TRBJ1-4; V: TRBV7-2; CDR3: CASSLARGANEKLFF
J: TRBJ2-5; V: TRBV5-1; CDR3: CASSLAPGPEETQYF
J: TRBJ2-2; V: TRBV9; CDR3: CASSVISGGELFF
J: TRBJ1-1; V: TRBV28; CDR3: CASSLWGGNTEAFF
J: TRBJ1-1; V: TRBV19; CDR3: CASSMGRGTEAFF
J: TRBJ1-5; V: TRBV15; CDR3: CATSRDRGQSNQPQHF
J: TRBJ1-5; V: TRBV5-6; CDR3: CASSRGQGNQPQHF
J: TRBJ1-1; V: TRBV19; CDR3: CARVPGQGAEAFF
J: TRBJ1-4; V: TRBV27; CDR3: CASSPLTSLQSSNEKLFF
J: TRBJ2-7; V: TRBV19; CDR3: CASSNRGRSYEQYF
J: TRBJ2-7; V: TRBV10-3; CDR3: CAIHVRGDPLEQYF
J: TRBJ1-3; V: TRBV6-1; CDR3: CASSEAARGGGNTIYF
J: TRBJ2-7; V: TRBV7-2; CDR3: CASRGQGAYEQYF
J: TRBJ1-3; V: TRBV6-2/TRBV6-3; CDR3: CASSDDRNSGNTIYF
J: TRBJ1-4; V: TRBV10-3; CDR3: CATHSATNEKLFF
J: TRBJ2-2; V: TRBV18; CDR3: CASSPLSGAGELFF
J: TRBJ2-3; V: TRBV7-2; CDR3: CASSDGELVRTDTQYF
J: TRBJ2-2; V: TRBV3-1/TRBV3-2; CDR3: CASSQGQGFSTGELFF
J: TRBJ2-7; V: TRBV27; CDR3: CASSRQAPGYEQYF
J: TRBJ2-7; V: TRBV12-3/TRBV12-4; CDR3: CASSKGPGGEQYF
J: TRBJ1-1; V: TRBV29-1; CDR3: CSVEDLGAPNTEAFF
J: TRBJ2-2; V: TRBV6-4; CDR3: CASSVTSGGELFF
J: TRBJ1-1; V: TRBV7-6; CDR3: CASSPGDTEAFF
J: TRBJ2-5; V: TRBV5-4; CDR3: CASSPRNRPGQRDQYF
J: TRBJ1-2; V: TRBV21-1; CDR3: CASSKGGLLGEYTF
J: TRBJ1-4; V: TRBV2; CDR3: CASSERQATNEKLFF
J: TRBJ2-7; V: TRBV27; CDR3: CASSFYLAGEYEQYF
J: TRBJ1-1; V: TRBV30; CDR3: CAWSSQMNTEAFF
J: TRBJ2-7; V: TRBV28; CDR3: CASSQAQPYEQYF
J: TRBJ1-1; V: TRBV7-2; CDR3: CASRNPGVGMNTEAFF
J: TRBJ1-5; V: TRBV19; CDR3: CASSRTGTSNQPQHF